Listed here are 24 T cell receptor beta chains from one sample, sequenced in a study of sequential checkpoint blockade in melanoma. Documented treatment: randomized to nivolumab then ipilimumab (arm A) or the reverse (arm B). Libraries were prepared by immunoSEQ multiplex PCR; TCRdb keeps only in-frame clonotypes and omits some of them. The repertoire holds roughly 30,000 clones, approximately 83% seen once, with about a sixth in the top ten. This material consisted of CD8+ T cells sorted from blood (inferred from file names), taken from a patient given nivolumab and ipilimumab in sequence. These receptors originate from a human donor with melanoma.

The chain couples TRBV27 to TRBJ1-1; 9 nucleotides line up with TRBD1. The CDR3 is 15 amino acids. The ends lost 0 bases at V and 5 bases at J; junction bases unmatched: 4. Germline CDR1 is MNHEY and CDR2 is SMNVEV (reference sequence). CDR3 nucleotides: TGTGCCAGCAGTTTATCCGGGACAGGGAGGACTGAAGCTTTCTTT. Its translation: CASSLSGTGRTEAFF.

This clone was observed a single time. This same CDR3 is encoded by further DNA sequences in the sample. The chain links TRBV28 to TRBJ2-2; 8 bases are a match to TRBD1. V lost 2 bases and J lost 4; bases outside the gene matches: 3. Germline V gives CDR1 MDHEN, CDR2 SYDVKM. The CDR3 runs to 15 residues. The CDR3: CASSLTGGGTGELFF. The CDR3 nucleotides are TGTGCCAGCAGTTTAACAGGGGGAGGCACCGGGGAGCTGTTTTTT. Drawing the rest from reference TRBV28 and TRBJ2-2, the complete variable domain is DVKVTQSSRYLVKRTGEKVFLECVQDMDHENMFWYRQDPGLGLRLIYFSYDVKMKEKGDIPEGYSVSREKKERFSLILESASTNQTSMYLCASSLTGGGTGELFFGEGSRLTVL.

The sample holds one count of this clone. The rearrangement joins TRBV10-3 to TRBJ1-2; a weak D match, TRBD1 (6 bases). Trimming shortened V by 0 bases and J by 6 bases, and 11 bases separated the two germline ends. Looked up from germline, CDR1 is ENHRY and CDR2 is SYGVKD. This CDR3 is built from 14 residues. Here the CDR3 reads CAISESWGLNGYTF. Written as DNA, the CDR3 is TGTGCCATCAGTGAGTCTTGGGGGCTCAATGGCTACACCTTC.

The CDR3 sequence is CASSPSSGSYEQYF. The CDR3 coding sequence is TGTGCCAGTAGTCCCTCTAGCGGCTCCTACGAGCAGTACTTC. The V gene is TRBV19, the J gene TRBJ2-7; 7 nucleotides line up with TRBD2. This CDR3 has 14 amino acids. Germline values: CDR1 LNHDA, CDR2 SQIVND (reference sequence). Trimming cost V 5 bases and J 0 bases; bases outside gene matches: 4. The whole variable domain, remainder taken from reference TRBV19 and TRBJ2-7, is DGGITQSPKYLFRKEGQNVTLSCEQNLNHDAMYWYRQDPGQGLRLIYYSQIVNDFQKGDIAEGYSVSREKKESFPLTVTSAQKNPTAFYLCASSPSSGSYEQYFGPGTRLTVT.

The chain carries TRBV6-4 and TRBJ2-2, with TRBD1 matching 7 bases. After removal of 2 bases from V and 6 bases from J, the junction contained 6 bases not matched to a gene. The CDR3 is made up of 15 amino acids. Germline CDR1 reads MRHNA; CDR2 reads SNTAGT. This chain's CDR3 is CASSDDRVGAGELFF. The CDR3, as DNA: TGTGCCAGCAGTGACGACAGGGTCGGGGCCGGGGAGCTGTTTTTT.

The chain links TRBV14 to TRBJ2-3; the D is unclear. There are 16 residues in the CDR3. The V and J ends lost 4 bases and 2 bases respectively, with 16 bases between them. The germline gives CDR1 SGHDN, CDR2 FVKESK. CDR3 sequence reads: CASSLALAPDTDTQYF. DNA for the CDR3: TGTGCCAGCAGCCTCGCCCTCGCGCCCGACACAGATACGCAGTATTTT.

The V call is TRBV4-2, the J call TRBJ2-3; no clear D. The CDR3 is made up of 13 amino acids. Between the trimmed V and J ends, which lost 3 bases and 4 bases, there was a span of 8 bases. From germline, CDR1 is LGHNA and CDR2 YNFKEQ. The CDR3 DNA reads TGTGCCAGCAGCCAGACTCGGGCAGATACGCAGTATTTT. Translated: CASSQTRADTQYF.

This chain links TRBV10-3 with TRBJ2-7; 8 bases line up with TRBD2. V was pared by 0 bases and J by 0 bases, with 4 bases of the junction left unmatched. The CDR3 contains 16 residues. Germline V gene sequence: CDR1 ENHRY, CDR2 SYGVKD. CDR3 region: CAISESASGHSYEQYF. As DNA, the CDR3 is TGTGCCATCAGTGAGTCGGCTAGCGGGCACTCCTACGAGCAGTACTTC.

The rearrangement joins TRBV7-2 to TRBJ2-5; TRBD2 matches at 11 bases. The V gene's germline CDR1 is SGHTA and CDR2 FQGNSA. This CDR3 is 15 amino acids long. Trimming at V came to 3 bases and at J to 5 bases, leaving 5 bases not matched to a gene. CDR3 in amino acids: CASSFSGGALETQYF. The CDR3 bases are TGTGCCAGCAGCTTTAGCGGGGGGGCCCTGGAGACCCAGTACTTC.

The V call is TRBV29-1, the J call TRBJ1-1, with D unclear. This CDR3 has 10 residues. The germline V gene has CDR1 SQVTM and CDR2 ANQGSEA. V lost 7 bases, J lost 6 bases, and 9 bases lay in between. CDR3 residues: CSAILSEAFF. Here the CDR3 DNA reads TGCAGCGCGATACTTTCTGAAGCTTTCTTT.

The chain combines TRBV9 with TRBJ2-7; 7 nucleotides align to TRBD2. Trimming removed 0 bases from V and 9 bases from J; junction bases left unmatched: 12. Germline loops: CDR1 SGDLS, CDR2 YYNGEE. This CDR3 has 15 amino acids. CDR3 residues: CASSVEVSGRRGQYF. In DNA, the CDR3 is TGTGCCAGCAGCGTAGAAGTTAGCGGGCGGCGGGGGCAGTACTTC.

This chain uses TRBV6-1 with TRBJ2-7; 8 bases map to TRBD1. Germline CDR1 is MNHNS and CDR2 is SASEGT. V shed 0 bases, J shed 4 bases, and the junction held 11 bases outside the gene matches. The CDR3 spans 17 residues. Written as DNA, the CDR3 is TGTGCCAGCAGTGAAGCCATAGGGGGGACAGGCGGGTACGAGCAGTACTTC. Its protein is CASSEAIGGTGGYEQYF.

J is TRBJ2-1 and V is TRBV19; 9 nucleotides match TRBD1. CDR1 is LNHDA, CDR2 SQIVND, per germline (reference sequence). Trimming removed 1 base from V and 9 bases from J; junction bases left unmatched: 4. The CDR3 is made up of 14 amino acids. This CDR3 reads CASSIGDRVGEQFF. CDR3 sequence (DNA): TGTGCCAGTAGTATAGGGGACAGGGTGGGTGAGCAGTTCTTC.

This chain links TRBV25-1 with TRBJ1-1; D not resolved. Trimming took 8 bases from V and 5 from J, leaving 15 bases between them. The CDR3 runs 13 residues. Germline CDR1 MGHDK, CDR2 SYGVNS. The chain's CDR3 is CASSEPRLTEAFF. DNA for the CDR3: TGTGCCAGCTCTGAACCCAGGTTGACTGAAGCTTTCTTT.

The V and J genes are TRBV9 and TRBJ2-3, with 12 bases fitting TRBD2. Trimming cost V 3 bases and J 1 base; bases outside gene matches: 15. The germline gives CDR1 SGDLS, CDR2 YYNGEE. The CDR3 runs to 20 residues. The CDR3 DNA sequence: TGTGCCAGCAGCGGCCGTTATACTAGCGGGGGGCTCCCTGGCACAGATACGCAGTATTTT. It is translated as CASSGRYTSGGLPGTDTQYF. Combining the CDR3 with reference TRBV9 and TRBJ2-3 gives the whole variable domain DSGVTQTPKHLITATGQRVTLRCSPRSGDLSVYWYQQSLDQGLQFLIQYYNGEERAKGNILERFSAQQFPDLHSELNLSSLELGDSALYFCASSGRYTSGGLPGTDTQYFGPGTRLTVL.

This chain links TRBV4-3 with TRBJ2-4, with D perhaps TRBD2 (5 bases). CDR1 is LGHNA, CDR2 YSLEER, per germline. V lost 4 bases to trimming and J lost 6 bases, with 19 bases between them. The CDR3 consists of 16 residues. CDR3 bases: TGCGCCAGCAGCCCTTCCTTAAGGGTAGGAGGAAACATTCAGTACTTC. This codes for CASSPSLRVGGNIQYF.

This chain links TRBV23-1 with TRBJ1-5; TRBD1 is a possible D gene (5 bases). TRBV23-1 is flagged as an ORF with uncertain function. CDR3 length equals 16 residues. Trimming removed 4 bases at V and 0 bases at J, with 13 bases between. The CDR3 is CASSLGGNYSNQPQHF. CDR3 coding DNA: TGCGCCAGCAGTCTCGGGGGGAACTATAGCAATCAGCCCCAGCATTTT.

The J gene is TRBJ1-2, the V gene TRBV6-6; weak D call: TRBD1 (5 bases). Germline assignment: CDR1 MNHNY and CDR2 SVGAGI (reference sequence). Trimming left V 6 bases short and J 2 bases short, with 13 bases between. This CDR3 region has 14 residues. In DNA form, the CDR3 reads TGTGCCAGCAGGACAGATTTATCCAACTATGGCTACACCTTC. Protein sequence: CASRTDLSNYGYTF.

The V call is TRBV27, the J call TRBJ1-5, with TRBD1 as a possible D gene (5 bases). Germline loops: CDR1 MNHEY, CDR2 SMNVEV (reference sequence). The CDR3 runs 14 residues. Trimming removed 5 bases from V and 5 bases from J, with 13 bases in between. The CDR3 protein is CASSSLGGDQPQHF. The CDR3 bases are TGTGCCAGCAGTAGTCTGGGGGGGGATCAGCCCCAGCATTTT.

V and J are TRBV5-8 and TRBJ2-1; TRBD2 aligns across 10 bases. CDR1 is SGHTS, CDR2 YDEGEE, per germline. CDR3 length: 16 amino acids. Trimming removed 4 bases from V and 3 bases from J; junction bases left unmatched: 7. The CDR3 DNA is TGTGCCAGCAGCGACGGGACTAGCGTCTACTACAATGAGCAGTTCTTC. Its protein product is CASSDGTSVYYNEQFF.

A few counts support this clone. The chain carries TRBV19 and TRBJ2-2; tentative D call: TRBD1 (5 bases). The CDR3 extends over 14 amino acids. V lost 7 bases to trimming and J lost 5 bases, with 14 bases between them. Germline V gene lookup returns CDR1 LNHDA and CDR2 SQIVND (reference sequence). This CDR3 reads CASNVGAETGELFF. CDR3 bases: TGTGCCAGTAACGTAGGGGCGGAAACCGGGGAGCTGTTTTTT.

V gene TRBV7-9 combines with J gene TRBJ2-2; D is ambiguous. The CDR3 runs 12 residues. From germline, CDR1 is SEHNR and CDR2 FQNEAQ (reference sequence). V lost 3 bases, J lost 5 bases, and 4 bases lay in between. In DNA, the CDR3 is TGTGCCAGCAGCTTCTTTACCGGGGAGCTGTTTTTT. Translation gives CASSFFTGELFF.

This clone came up once. J is TRBJ1-3 and V is TRBV4-3, with D perhaps matching TRBD1 (5 bases). Germline V gene lookup returns CDR1 LGHNA and CDR2 YSLEER. V lost 0 bases, J lost 2 bases, and 11 bases lay in between. The CDR3 is made up of 16 amino acids. CDR3 bases: TGCGCCAGCAGCCAAGACTACCGGGGGACTGGAAACACCATATATTTT. Translation gives CASSQDYRGTGNTIYF.

This clone was seen a few times. The chain recombines TRBV7-7 with TRBJ2-2; TRBD1 aligns across 9 bases. Germline V lookup: CDR1 SSHAT, CDR2 FNYEAQ (reference sequence). The V gene end was trimmed by 3 bases and the J gene end by 6 bases; junction bases not matched to a gene: 2. The CDR3 length is 14 residues. DNA for the CDR3: TGTGCCAGCAGCTTCAGACAGGGGGCCGGGGAGCTGTTTTTT. Protein: CASSFRQGAGELFF.